One and the same sample provided the 14 T cell receptor beta chains below, sequenced in a study of blood T cells in healthy people across ages. A second PCR, run for roughly 7 to 11 cycles, used a sample-barcoded 5' primer plus a J-beta primer mix. TCRdb processed the 5' RACE reads anew with MiXCR; each CDR3 protein has one entry. The sample lists 710,000 or so distinct CDR3 sequences, 22% seen once, with less than 25% in the top ten. Material for sequencing was blood. These receptors were collected from a man between 65 and 85 years old in good health.

CDR3 region: CASSDLSGTYEQYF. CDR3 bases: TGTGCCAGCAGCGATCTCAGCGGCACCTACGAGCAGTACTTC. This chain uses TRBV7-8 with TRBJ2-7, with TRBD2 as a possible D gene (5 bases). This CDR3 has 14 residues. Germline V lookup: CDR1 SGHVS, CDR2 FQNEAQ. Trimming took off 5 bases at V and 2 bases at J, with 13 bases between the two ends. The whole variable domain, filled in from reference TRBV7-8 and TRBJ2-7, reads GAGVSQSPRYKVAKRGQDVALRCDPISGHVSLFWYQQALGQGPEFLTYFQNEAQLDKSGLPSDRFFAERPEGSVSTLKIQRTQQEDSAVYLCASSDLSGTYEQYFGPGTRLTVT.

The V gene is TRBV7-9, the J gene TRBJ2-5, with TRBD1 as a possible D gene (6 bases). This CDR3 spans 12 amino acids. The germline V gene has CDR1 SEHNR and CDR2 FQNEAQ (reference sequence). V lost 11 bases and J 2 bases, leaving 12 bases between the germline ends. Written as DNA, the CDR3 is TGTGCCGTTGAGGGGACACAAGAGACCCAGTACTTC. Amino acids: CAVEGTQETQYF.

This clonotype was observed at least ten times. The chain joins TRBV20-1 to TRBJ1-5; tentatively, D is TRBD1 (6 bases). The CDR3 is 14 residues long. CDR1 is DFQATT, CDR2 SNEGSKA, per germline (reference sequence). The ends were cut back, 2 bases at V and 1 base at J, with 9 bases in the middle. In DNA form, the CDR3 reads TGCAGTGCTAGACGGGACATCAGCAATCAGCCCCAGCATTTT. Encoded protein: CSARRDISNQPQHF.

This clonotype was detected ten times or more. The rearrangement joins TRBV9 to TRBJ2-2; 7 bases align to TRBD1. The germline V gene encodes CDR1 SGDLS and CDR2 YYNGEE. This CDR3 is 16 amino acids long. The V gene end was trimmed by 4 bases and the J gene end by 6 bases; junction bases not matched to a gene: 12. CDR3 sequence (DNA): TGTGCCAGCAGCCCCCCCCGCCAGACAGGGCCCGGGGAGCTGTTTTTT. Amino acids: CASSPPRQTGPGELFF.

This clonotype was counted between two and nine times. V is TRBV28 and J is TRBJ1-5, with TRBD1 matching 8 bases. The CDR3 loop spans 14 amino acids. Losses at the gene ends were 7 bases for V and 5 bases for J; bases not matched to a gene: 7. Germline V lookup: CDR1 MDHEN, CDR2 SYDVKM. This CDR3 reads CASTPGQGHQPQHF. The CDR3 region has the DNA TGTGCCAGCACCCCCGGACAGGGCCATCAGCCCCAGCATTTT.

This rearrangement joins TRBV5-6 to TRBJ1-1, with D unclear. The germline V gene has CDR1 SGHDT and CDR2 YYEEEE. This CDR3 has 13 residues. V shed 4 bases and J shed 7 bases, with 14 bases lying between them. CDR3 DNA: TGTGCCAGCAGCCGTTCTGCGGGCGGTGAAGCTTTCTTT. It yields the protein CASSRSAGGEAFF.

On this clonotype: At one end, the junction sequence differs from germline, possibly due to a read error. V and J are TRBV15 and TRBJ2-3, with D unclear. CDR3 size: 15 residues. CDR1 is LNHNV, CDR2 YYDKDF, per germline (reference sequence). The CDR3 bases are TGTGCCACCAGCCGAGAGATGTACGGCGCAGATACGCAGTATTTT. Its translation: CATSREMYGADTQYF.

V and J are TRBV6-5 and TRBJ1-3, with 10 bases aligning to TRBD1. With V trimmed by 10 bases and J by 4 bases, 10 bases remained unmatched. Germline CDR1 and CDR2: MNHEY and SVGAGI. CDR3 length equals 15 residues. CDR3 in DNA: TGTGCCAACCGCCCCGGGACAGGGGCGGGAAACACCATATATTTT. Translation: CANRPGTGAGNTIYF.

This clonotype occurred a few times. The chain has TRBV4-1 and TRBJ2-3; 10 bases are shared with TRBD2. V dropped 0 bases and J dropped 6; count of bases not matched to a gene: 6. CDR1 is MGHRA, CDR2 YSYEKL, per germline. This CDR3 comprises 16 residues. The CDR3 DNA reads TGCGCCAGCAGCCAAGAGGCAGCGGGGGGGCGCGATACGCAGTATTTT. Protein product: CASSQEAAGGRDTQYF.

The gene calls are TRBV5-1 and TRBJ1-1; 8 bases align to TRBD1. This CDR3 is built from 14 residues. With V trimmed by 4 bases and J by 5 bases, 7 bases remained unmatched. Germline V gene data show CDR1 as SGHRS and CDR2 as YFSETQ. The CDR3 protein is CASSVQGGETEAFF. As DNA, the CDR3 is TGCGCCAGCAGCGTACAGGGGGGTGAGACTGAAGCTTTCTTT.

This clonotype was observed a handful of times. The genes are TRBV24-1 and TRBJ2-1, with D perhaps being TRBD1 or TRBD2 (5 bases each). The germline V and J ends were trimmed by 3 bases and 6 bases, with 14 bases remaining between them. The CDR3 has 15 residues. Germline V CDR1 and CDR2: KGHDR, SFDVKD. CDR3 bases: TGTGCCACCAGTGATGGGACGTTGGTAGGCAATGAGCAGTTCTTC. This translates into CATSDGTLVGNEQFF.

This clonotype was seen more than once but under ten times. The chain recombines TRBV7-2 with TRBJ2-7; 10 bases map to TRBD1. Germline values: CDR1 SGHTA, CDR2 FQGNSA. The CDR3 covers 19 residues. J gave up 1 base and V 3 bases, and 15 bases lay outside the gene matches. Here the CDR3 reads CASSFKSGTGVGPSYEQYF. The CDR3, as DNA: TGTGCCAGCAGCTTTAAATCCGGGACAGGGGTTGGACCGTCCTACGAGCAGTACTTC.

V and J are TRBV27 and TRBJ1-1; the match to TRBD1 covers 8 bases. The CDR3 has 16 amino acids. Germline CDR1 MNHEY, CDR2 SMNVEV (reference sequence). J was trimmed by 6 bases and V by 3 bases; bases with no gene match: 12. CDR3 sequence: CASSFHGQGKRPEAFF. The CDR3 DNA sequence: TGTGCCAGCAGTTTCCATGGACAGGGAAAGCGACCTGAAGCTTTCTTT.

This clonotype has only a few counts. The rearrangement uses TRBV7-2 and TRBJ2-5, with D perhaps matching TRBD1 or TRBD2 (5 bases each). Germline assignment: CDR1 SGHTA and CDR2 FQGNSA. V was shortened by 4 bases and J by 2 bases, with 8 bases between the two germline ends. This CDR3 has 13 amino acids. This CDR3 reads CASSWGPQETQYF. The DNA for the CDR3 is TGTGCCAGCAGCTGGGGACCTCAAGAGACCCAGTACTTC.